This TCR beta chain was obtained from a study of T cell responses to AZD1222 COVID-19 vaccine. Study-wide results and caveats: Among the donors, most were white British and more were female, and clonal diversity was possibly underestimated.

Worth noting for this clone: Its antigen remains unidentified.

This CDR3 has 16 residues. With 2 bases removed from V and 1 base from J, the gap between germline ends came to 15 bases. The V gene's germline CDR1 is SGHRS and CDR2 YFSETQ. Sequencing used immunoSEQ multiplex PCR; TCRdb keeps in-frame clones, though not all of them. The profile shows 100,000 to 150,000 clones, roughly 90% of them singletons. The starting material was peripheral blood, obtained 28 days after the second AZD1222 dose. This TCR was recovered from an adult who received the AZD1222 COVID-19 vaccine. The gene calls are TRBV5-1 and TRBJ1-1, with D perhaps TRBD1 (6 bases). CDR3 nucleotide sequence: TGCGCCAGCAGCTTTTTCCAGGGGAGTAGGAACACTGAAGCTTTCTTT. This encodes CASSFFQGSRNTEAFF.